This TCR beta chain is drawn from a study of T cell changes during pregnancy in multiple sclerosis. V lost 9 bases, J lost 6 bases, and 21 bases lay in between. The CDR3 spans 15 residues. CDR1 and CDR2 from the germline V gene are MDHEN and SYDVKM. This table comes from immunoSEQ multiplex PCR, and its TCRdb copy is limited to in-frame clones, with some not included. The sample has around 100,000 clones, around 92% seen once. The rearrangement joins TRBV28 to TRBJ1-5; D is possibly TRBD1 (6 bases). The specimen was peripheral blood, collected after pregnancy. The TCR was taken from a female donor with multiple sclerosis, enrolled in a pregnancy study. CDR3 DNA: TGTGCCAGTCGGGAGGCGCGAGGAGGGGGTCAGCCCCAGCATTTT. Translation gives CASREARGGGQPQHF.